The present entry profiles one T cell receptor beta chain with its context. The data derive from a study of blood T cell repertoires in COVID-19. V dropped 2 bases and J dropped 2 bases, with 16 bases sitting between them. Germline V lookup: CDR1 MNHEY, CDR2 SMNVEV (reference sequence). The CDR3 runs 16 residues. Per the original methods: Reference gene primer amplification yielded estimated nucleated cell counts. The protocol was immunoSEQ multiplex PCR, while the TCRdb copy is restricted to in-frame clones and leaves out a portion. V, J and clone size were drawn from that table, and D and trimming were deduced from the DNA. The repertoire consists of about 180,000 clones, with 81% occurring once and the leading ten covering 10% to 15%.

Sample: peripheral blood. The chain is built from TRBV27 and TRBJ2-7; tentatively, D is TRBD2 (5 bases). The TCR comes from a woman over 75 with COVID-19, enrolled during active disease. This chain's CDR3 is CASSLESSDSPYEQYF. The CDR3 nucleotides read TGTGCCAGCAGTTTAGAGTCATCGGACTCCCCCTACGAGCAGTACTTC.